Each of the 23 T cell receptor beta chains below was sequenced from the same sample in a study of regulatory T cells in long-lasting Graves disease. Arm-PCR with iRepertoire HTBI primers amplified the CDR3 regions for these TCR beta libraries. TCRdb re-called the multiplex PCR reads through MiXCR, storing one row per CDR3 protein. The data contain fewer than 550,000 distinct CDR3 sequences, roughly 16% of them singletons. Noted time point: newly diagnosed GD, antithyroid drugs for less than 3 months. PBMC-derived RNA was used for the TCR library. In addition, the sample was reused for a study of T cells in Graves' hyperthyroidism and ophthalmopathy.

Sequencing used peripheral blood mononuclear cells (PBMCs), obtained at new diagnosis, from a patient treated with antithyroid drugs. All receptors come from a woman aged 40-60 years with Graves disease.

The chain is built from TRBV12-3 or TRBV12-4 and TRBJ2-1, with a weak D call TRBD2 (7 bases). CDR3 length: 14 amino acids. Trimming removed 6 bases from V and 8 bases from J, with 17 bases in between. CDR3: CASSLWGGAYEQFF. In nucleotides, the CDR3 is TGTGCCAGCAGCTTGTGGGGGGGCGCCTATGAGCAGTTCTTC.

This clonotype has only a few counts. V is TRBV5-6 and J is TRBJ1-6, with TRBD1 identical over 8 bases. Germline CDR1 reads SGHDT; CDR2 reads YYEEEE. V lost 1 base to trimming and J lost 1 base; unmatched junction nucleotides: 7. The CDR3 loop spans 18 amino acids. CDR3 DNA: TGTGCCAGCAGCTTGACTCAGGGGGCTATTTCCTATAATTCACCCCTCCACTTT. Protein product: CASSLTQGAISYNSPLHF.

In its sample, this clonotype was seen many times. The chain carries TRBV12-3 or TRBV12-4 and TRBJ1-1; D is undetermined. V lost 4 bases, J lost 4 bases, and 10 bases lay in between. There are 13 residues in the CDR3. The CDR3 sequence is CASSSRPGTEAFF. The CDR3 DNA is TGTGCCAGCAGTTCCCGACCCGGCACTGAAGCTTTCTTT.

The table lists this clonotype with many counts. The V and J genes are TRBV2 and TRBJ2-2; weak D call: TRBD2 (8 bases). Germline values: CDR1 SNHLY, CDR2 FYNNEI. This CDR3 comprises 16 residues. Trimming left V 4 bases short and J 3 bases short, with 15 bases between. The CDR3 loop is CASSGGTAGDTGELFF. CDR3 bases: TGTGCCAGCAGTGGGGGGACAGCGGGAGACACCGGGGAGCTGTTTTTT.

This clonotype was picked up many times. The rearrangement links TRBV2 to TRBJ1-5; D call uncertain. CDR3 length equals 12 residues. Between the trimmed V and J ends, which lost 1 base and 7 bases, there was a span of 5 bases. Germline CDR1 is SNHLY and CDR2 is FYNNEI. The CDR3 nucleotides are TGTGCCAGCAGTGAAGACTTACAGCCCCAGCATTTT. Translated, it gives CASSEDLQPQHF.

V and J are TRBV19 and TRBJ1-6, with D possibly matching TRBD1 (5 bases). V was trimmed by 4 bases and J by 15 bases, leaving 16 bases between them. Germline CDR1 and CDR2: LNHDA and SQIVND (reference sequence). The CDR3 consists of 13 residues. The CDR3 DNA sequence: TGTGCCAGTAGTACCTTGGACAAGACCTTCCTCCACTTT. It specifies CASSTLDKTFLHF.

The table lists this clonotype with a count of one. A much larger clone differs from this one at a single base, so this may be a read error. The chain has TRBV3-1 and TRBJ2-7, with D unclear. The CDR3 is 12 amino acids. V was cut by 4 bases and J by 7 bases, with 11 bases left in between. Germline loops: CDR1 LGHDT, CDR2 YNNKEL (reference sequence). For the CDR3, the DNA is TGTGCCAGCAGCCCCGGGTTCAGGGAGCAGTACTTC. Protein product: CASSPGFREQYF.

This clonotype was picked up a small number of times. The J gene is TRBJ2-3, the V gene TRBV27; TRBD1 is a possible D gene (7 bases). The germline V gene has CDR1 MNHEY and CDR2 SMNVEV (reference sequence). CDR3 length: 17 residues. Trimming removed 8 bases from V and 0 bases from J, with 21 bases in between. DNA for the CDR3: TGTGCCAGCCCGTCAGGGGGGCCCTTCCATAGCACAGATACGCAGTATTTT. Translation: CASPSGGPFHSTDTQYF.

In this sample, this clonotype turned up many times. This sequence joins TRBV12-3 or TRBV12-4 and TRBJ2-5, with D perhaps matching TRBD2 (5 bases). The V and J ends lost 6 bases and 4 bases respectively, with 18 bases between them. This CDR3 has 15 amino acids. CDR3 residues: CASSPRRAGGETQYF. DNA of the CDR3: TGTGCCAGCAGCCCCCGACGCGCCGGAGGAGAGACCCAGTACTTC.

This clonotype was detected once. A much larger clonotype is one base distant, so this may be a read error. The CDR3 protein is CASGGSGDEQFF. The CDR3 DNA is TGTGCCAGCGGGGGATCAGGGGATGAGCAGTTCTTC. V gene TRBV12-3 or TRBV12-4 combines with J gene TRBJ2-1, with D perhaps matching TRBD1 (6 bases). The V end lost 8 bases, the J end lost 8 bases, and 13 bases lay between the germline ends. The CDR3 loop spans 12 amino acids.

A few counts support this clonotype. CDR3 protein: CASRMREKLFF. CDR3 nucleotide sequence: TGTGCCAGCAGGATGAGGGAAAAACTGTTTTTT. V and J are TRBV6-1 and TRBJ1-4; unclear D gene. The CDR3 sequence is 11 residues long. Trimming removed 6 bases at V and 8 bases at J, with 7 bases between. Germline assignment: CDR1 MNHNS and CDR2 SASEGT.

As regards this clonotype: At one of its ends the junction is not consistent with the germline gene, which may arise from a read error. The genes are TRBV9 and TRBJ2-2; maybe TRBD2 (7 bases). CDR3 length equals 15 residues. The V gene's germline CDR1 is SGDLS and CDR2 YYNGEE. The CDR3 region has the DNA TGCGCCAGCAGCTTCGGGGGGCACAACACCGGGGGGCTGTTTTTT. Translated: CASSFGGHNTGGLFF.

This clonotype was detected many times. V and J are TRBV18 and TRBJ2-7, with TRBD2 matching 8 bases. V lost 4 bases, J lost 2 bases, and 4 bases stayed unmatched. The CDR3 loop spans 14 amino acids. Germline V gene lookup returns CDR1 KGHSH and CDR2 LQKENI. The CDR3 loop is CASSLGGGTYEQYF. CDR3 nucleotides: TGTGCCAGCTCACTCGGGGGGGGCACCTACGAGCAGTACTTC.

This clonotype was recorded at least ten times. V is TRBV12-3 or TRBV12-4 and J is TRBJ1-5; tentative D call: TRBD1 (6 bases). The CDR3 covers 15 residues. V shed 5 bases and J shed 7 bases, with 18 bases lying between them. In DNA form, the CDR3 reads TGTGCCAGCAGTCCTTCGAACAGGGTGGGACAGCCCCAGCATTTT. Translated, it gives CASSPSNRVGQPQHF.

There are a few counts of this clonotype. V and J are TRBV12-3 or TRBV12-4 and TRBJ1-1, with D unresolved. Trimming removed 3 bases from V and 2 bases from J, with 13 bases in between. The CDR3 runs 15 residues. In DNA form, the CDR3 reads TGTGCCAGCAGTTTTCGTATGCAGGAAAACACTGAAGCTTTCTTT. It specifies CASSFRMQENTEAFF.

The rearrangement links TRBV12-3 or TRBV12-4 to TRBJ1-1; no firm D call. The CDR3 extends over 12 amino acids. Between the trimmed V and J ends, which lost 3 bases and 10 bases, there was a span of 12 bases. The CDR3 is CASSFSGRAAFF. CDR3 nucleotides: TGTGCCAGCAGTTTCAGCGGCCGGGCAGCTTTCTTT.

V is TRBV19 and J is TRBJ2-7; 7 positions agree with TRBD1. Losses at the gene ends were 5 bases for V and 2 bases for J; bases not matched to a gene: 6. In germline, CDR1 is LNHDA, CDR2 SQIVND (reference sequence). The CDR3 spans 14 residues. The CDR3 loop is CASSVGQDTYEQYF. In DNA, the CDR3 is TGTGCCAGTAGTGTAGGACAGGACACCTACGAGCAGTACTTC.

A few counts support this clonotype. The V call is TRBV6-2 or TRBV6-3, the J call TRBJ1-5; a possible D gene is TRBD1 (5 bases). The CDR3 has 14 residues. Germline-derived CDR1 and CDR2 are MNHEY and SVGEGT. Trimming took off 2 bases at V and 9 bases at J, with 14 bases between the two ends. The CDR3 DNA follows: TGTGCCAGCAGTTACCCCGCGAACGGGGCGCCCCAGCATTTT. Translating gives CASSYPANGAPQHF.

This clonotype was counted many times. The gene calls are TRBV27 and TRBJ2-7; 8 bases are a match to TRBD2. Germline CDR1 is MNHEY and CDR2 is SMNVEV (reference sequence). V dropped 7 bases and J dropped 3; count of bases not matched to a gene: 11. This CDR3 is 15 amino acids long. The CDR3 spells CASTIRGGGIYEQYF. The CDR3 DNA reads TGTGCCAGCACGATCCGAGGCGGGGGGATCTACGAGCAGTACTTC.

As DNA, the CDR3 is TGTGCTAGTGGTTTAGGGGGGGCCGGGGAGCTGTTTTTT. Encoded protein: CASGLGGAGELFF. The chain employs TRBV12-5 and TRBJ2-2; weak D call: TRBD2 (7 bases). Trimming stripped 3 bases from V and 6 bases from J, with 8 bases between. CDR1 LGHNT and CDR2 FRNRAP come from the germline V gene. There are 13 residues in the CDR3. The complete variable domain, with remaining parts taken from reference TRBV12-5 and TRBJ2-2, reads DARVTQTPRHKVTEMGQEVTMRCQPILGHNTVFWYRQTMMQGLELLAYFRNRAPLDDSGMPKDRFSAEMPDATLATLKIQPSEPRDSAVYFCASGLGGAGELFFGEGSRLTVL.

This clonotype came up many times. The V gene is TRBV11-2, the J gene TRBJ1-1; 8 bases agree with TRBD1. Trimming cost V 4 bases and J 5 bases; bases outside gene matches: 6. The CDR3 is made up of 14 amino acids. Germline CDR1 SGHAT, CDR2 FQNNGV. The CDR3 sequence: CASSSRGRKTEAFF. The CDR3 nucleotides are TGTGCCAGCAGCTCCAGGGGGCGAAAAACTGAAGCTTTCTTT.

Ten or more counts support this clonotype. Here the CDR3 DNA reads TGTGCCAGCAGCCCGACGGGACAGGTTCTATTCACAGATACGCAGTATTTT. It translates to CASSPTGQVLFTDTQYF. This sequence joins TRBV3-1 and TRBJ2-3; 8 bases are shared with TRBD1. This CDR3 is 17 amino acids long. V gave up 4 bases and J gave up 2 bases; unmatched junction bases: 11. CDR1 and CDR2 (germline): LGHDT, YNNKEL (reference sequence).

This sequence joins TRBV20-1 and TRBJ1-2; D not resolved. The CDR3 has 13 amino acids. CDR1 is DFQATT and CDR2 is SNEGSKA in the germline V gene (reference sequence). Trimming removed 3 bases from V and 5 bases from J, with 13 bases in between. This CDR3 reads CSASKQTTYGYTF. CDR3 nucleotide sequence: TGCAGTGCTAGTAAACAGACCACTTATGGCTACACCTTC.